A selection of T cell receptor beta chains follows, all from one sample in a study of radiation and T cells in renal cell carcinoma. Measured with immunoSEQ multiplex PCR; TCRdb has only the in-frame clones, and not every one. The table shows about 130,000 clones, with 82% occurring only once. The sample was blood, taken from a patient whose treatment included radiotherapy and nephrectomy. These receptors all come from a woman aged 60-70 years with renal cell carcinoma. Each CDR3 is given with its conserved first and last residue. The order of the fields is J gene, D gene, V gene, clone size, CDR3 DNA, CDR3 protein. The D gene is left open where the match is weak. Some rows have no size entry. The others give once, few or many, or a class for an expanded clone.

J gene: TRBJ1-1
D gene: TRBD1
V gene: TRBV5-1
clone size: .
CDR3 DNA: TGCGCCAGCAGCTTACGACAGGGGATAACCACTGAAGCTTTCTTT
CDR3 protein: CASSLRQGITTEAFF

J gene: TRBJ1-2
D gene: .
V gene: TRBV2
clone size: .
CDR3 DNA: TGTGCCAGCAACGGGGTTTCAAGCGGCTACACCTTC
CDR3 protein: CASNGVSSGYTF

J gene: TRBJ2-5
D gene: .
V gene: TRBV7-7
clone size: .
CDR3 DNA: TGTGCTAGCAGCTTAGGTATCGGGGAGGAGACCCAGTACTTC
CDR3 protein: CASSLGIGEETQYF

J gene: TRBJ1-5
D gene: .
V gene: TRBV9
clone size: .
CDR3 DNA: TGTGCCAGCAGCGGCCAGGGGAGCAATCAGCCCCAGCATTTT
CDR3 protein: CASSGQGSNQPQHF

J gene: TRBJ1-1
D gene: .
V gene: TRBV2
clone size: .
CDR3 DNA: TGTGCCAGCAGGGGGGGAACTGAAGCTTTCTTT
CDR3 protein: CASRGGTEAFF

J gene: TRBJ1-4
D gene: TRBD1
V gene: TRBV29-1
clone size: few
CDR3 DNA: TGCAGCGTACGGACAGGGGGCGGAGGTGAAAAACTGTTTTTT
CDR3 protein: CSVRTGGGGEKLFF

J gene: TRBJ2-3
D gene: .
V gene: TRBV6-6
clone size: .
CDR3 DNA: TGTGCCAGCAGCCAAGACGCAGATACGCAGTATTTT
CDR3 protein: CASSQDADTQYF

J gene: TRBJ1-3
D gene: .
V gene: TRBV10-3
clone size: .
CDR3 DNA: TGTGCCATTGCCTCAACAACTACTGGAAACACCATATATTTT
CDR3 protein: CAIASTTTGNTIYF

J gene: TRBJ2-1
D gene: TRBD1
V gene: TRBV19
clone size: .
CDR3 DNA: TGTGCCAGTAGTATAGATAGTACCCCAGGGGGCAGCTCCTACAATGAGCAGTTCTTC
CDR3 protein: CASSIDSTPGGSSYNEQFF

J gene: TRBJ1-2
D gene: .
V gene: TRBV5-5
clone size: .
CDR3 DNA: TGTGCCAGCAGCTTGGCCGAGGCGGAAAATCACTATGGCTACACCTTC
CDR3 protein: CASSLAEAENHYGYTF

J gene: TRBJ2-1
D gene: .
V gene: TRBV6-1
clone size: .
CDR3 DNA: TGTGCCAGCAGTGAACGCCCTAGTGCGGGTTTTAATGAGCAGTTCTTC
CDR3 protein: CASSERPSAGFNEQFF

J gene: TRBJ2-7
D gene: .
V gene: TRBV11-2
clone size: .
CDR3 DNA: TGTGCCAGCAGCTTAGAGCGGAACTCCTACGAGCAGTACTTC
CDR3 protein: CASSLERNSYEQYF

J gene: TRBJ2-1
D gene: .
V gene: TRBV19
clone size: .
CDR3 DNA: TGTGCCAGTAGTATAGGCCCCCCATACAATGAGCAGTTCTTC
CDR3 protein: CASSIGPPYNEQFF

J gene: TRBJ2-6
D gene: .
V gene: TRBV9
clone size: .
CDR3 DNA: TGTGCCAGCACCCAGAGGGGGGGTTCTAACTCTGGGGCCAACGTCCTGACTTTC
CDR3 protein: CASTQRGGSNSGANVLTF

J gene: TRBJ2-7
D gene: .
V gene: TRBV6-5
clone size: .
CDR3 DNA: TGTGCCAGCAGTTCCACACGGGCGTTCTACGAGCAGTACTTC
CDR3 protein: CASSSTRAFYEQYF

J gene: TRBJ1-1
D gene: .
V gene: TRBV19
clone size: .
CDR3 DNA: TGTGCCAGTAGTGTCCAGGCTTCGAAAGCTTTCTTT
CDR3 protein: CASSVQASKAFF

J gene: TRBJ2-1
D gene: TRBD2
V gene: TRBV5-1
clone size: .
CDR3 DNA: TGCGCCAGCAGCTTATCGACGGGAGGGAATAGAGACGAGCAGTTCTTC
CDR3 protein: CASSLSTGGNRDEQFF

J gene: TRBJ2-1
D gene: TRBD2
V gene: TRBV28
clone size: .
CDR3 DNA: TGTGCCAGCAGTCTAGCGGGAGAAGGGTACAATGAGCAGTTCTTC
CDR3 protein: CASSLAGEGYNEQFF

J gene: TRBJ1-2
D gene: TRBD1
V gene: TRBV11-2
clone size: .
CDR3 DNA: TGTGCCAGCAGTTCTAGACAGGGGCCAGCTAACTATGGCTACACCTTC
CDR3 protein: CASSSRQGPANYGYTF

J gene: TRBJ2-7
D gene: TRBD1
V gene: TRBV15
clone size: .
CDR3 DNA: TGTGCCACCAGCACCCGACAGGGGCCCTACGAGCAGTACTTC
CDR3 protein: CATSTRQGPYEQYF

J gene: TRBJ2-1
D gene: TRBD2
V gene: TRBV5-6
clone size: .
CDR3 DNA: TGTGCCAGCAGTCCCGAGCCGGGACTAGCGGGAGAGGGGGGGTTCTTC
CDR3 protein: CASSPEPGLAGEGGFF

J gene: TRBJ1-2
D gene: .
V gene: TRBV19
clone size: .
CDR3 DNA: TGTGCCAGTAGGCCGGGCCAGACGGGCGATGGCTACACCTTC
CDR3 protein: CASRPGQTGDGYTF

J gene: TRBJ2-1
D gene: .
V gene: TRBV5-1
clone size: .
CDR3 DNA: TGCGCCAGCAGCGCGGCTCCCGGGTCCTACAATGAGCAGTTCTTC
CDR3 protein: CASSAAPGSYNEQFF

J gene: TRBJ2-5
D gene: TRBD2
V gene: TRBV4-3
clone size: once
CDR3 DNA: TGCGCCAGCAGCCGCCGACTAGCGGGAGCGCAAGAGACCCAGTACTTC
CDR3 protein: CASSRRLAGAQETQYF

J gene: TRBJ2-7
D gene: .
V gene: TRBV7-9
clone size: .
CDR3 DNA: TGTGCCAGCAGCCCGGACCGTTTCTCCTACGAGCAGTACTTC
CDR3 protein: CASSPDRFSYEQYF